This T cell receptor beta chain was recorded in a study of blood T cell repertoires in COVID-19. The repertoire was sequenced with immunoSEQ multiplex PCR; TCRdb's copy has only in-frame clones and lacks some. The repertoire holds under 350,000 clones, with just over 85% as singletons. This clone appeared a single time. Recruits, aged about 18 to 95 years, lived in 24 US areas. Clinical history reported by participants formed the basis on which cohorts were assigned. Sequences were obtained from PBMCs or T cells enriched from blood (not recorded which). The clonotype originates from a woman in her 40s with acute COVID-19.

The chain's CDR3 is CASSLSGTSNTEAFF. For the CDR3, the DNA is TGTGCCAGCTCACTTTCCGGGACAAGTAACACTGAAGCTTTCTTT. The chain recombines TRBV18 with TRBJ1-1; D is perhaps TRBD1 (6 bases). Trimming removed 4 bases from V and 2 bases from J, with 14 bases in between. Germline V gene lookup returns CDR1 KGHSH and CDR2 LQKENI. This CDR3 contains 15 residues.